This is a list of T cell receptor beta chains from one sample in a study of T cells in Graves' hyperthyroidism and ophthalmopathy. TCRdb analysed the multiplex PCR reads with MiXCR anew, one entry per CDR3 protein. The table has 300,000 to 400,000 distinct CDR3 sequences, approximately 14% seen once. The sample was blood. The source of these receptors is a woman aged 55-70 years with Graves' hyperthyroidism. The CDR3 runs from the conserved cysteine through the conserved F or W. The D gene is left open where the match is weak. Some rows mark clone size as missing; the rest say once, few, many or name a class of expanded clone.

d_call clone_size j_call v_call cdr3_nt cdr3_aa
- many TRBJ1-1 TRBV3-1 TGTGCCAGCAGCCGATTTGACATGAACACTGAAGCTTTCTTT CASSRFDMNTEAFF
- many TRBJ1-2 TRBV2 TGTGCCAGCAGTGATGGGGAAGTGACTGGCTACACCTTC CASSDGEVTGYTF
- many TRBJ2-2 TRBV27 TGTGCCAGCAGGATACAGGGGGCGGGAGGTTCGCGCACCGGGGAGCTGTTTTTT CASRIQGAGGSRTGELFF
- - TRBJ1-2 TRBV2 TGTGCCAGCAGTGAACGGGGTACCGTAGACTATGGCTACACCTTC CASSERGTVDYGYTF
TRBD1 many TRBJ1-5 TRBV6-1 TGTGCCAGCAGTGCCTCCCGGGGACAGGCCAGCAATCAGCCCCAGCATTTT CASSASRGQASNQPQHF
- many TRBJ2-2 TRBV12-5 TGTGCTAGTGGTTTGGCCCGTTGGGGACACCTATCGAACACCGGGGAGCTGTTTTTT CASGLARWGHLSNTGELFF
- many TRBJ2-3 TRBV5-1 TGCGCCAGCAGCCCGGAAGTACTACGCTTACCAAGCACAGATACGCAGTATTTT CASSPEVLRLPSTDTQYF
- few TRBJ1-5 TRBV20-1 TGCAGTGTATCGAGGGAGGGACAGCCCCAGCATTTT CSVSREGQPQHF
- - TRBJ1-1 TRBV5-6 TGTGCCAGCAGCTTGATGGACAAGGCGTACGTGGCTTTCTTT CASSLMDKAYVAFF
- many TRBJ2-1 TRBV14 TGTGCCAGCAGCCAAGGACTGAACTACAATGAGCAGTTCTTC CASSQGLNYNEQFF
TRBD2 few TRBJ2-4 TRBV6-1 TGTGCCAGCGGTGAGCGGGAAAGTTCTCTGTACTTC CASGERESSLYF
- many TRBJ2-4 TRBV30 TGTGCCTGGAGTAGCGGAAGACTAGCCAAAAACATTCAGTACTTC CAWSSGRLAKNIQYF
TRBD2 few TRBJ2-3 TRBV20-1 TGCAGTGCTACGCTCGGGACTAGCGGAATTAATACGCAGTATTTT CSATLGTSGINTQYF
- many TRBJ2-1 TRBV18 TGTGCCAGCTCACCCCGAGCAGGGAATGAGCAGTTCTTC CASSPRAGNEQFF
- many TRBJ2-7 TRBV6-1 TGTGCCAGCATACGGGCAGGGAGGAACTCCTACGAGCAGTACTTC CASIRAGRNSYEQYF
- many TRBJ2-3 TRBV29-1 TGCAGCCTTACTCAGGCCACAGATACGCAGTATTTT CSLTQATDTQYF